The sequence of this T cell receptor (beta chain) was determined in a study of blood T cell repertoires in COVID-19. With 7 bases removed from V and 5 bases from J, the gap between germline ends came to 8 bases. Germline loops: CDR1 KGHDR, CDR2 SFDVKD. CDR3 length: 12 amino acids. This table comes from immunoSEQ multiplex PCR, and its TCRdb copy is limited to in-frame clones, with some not included. The profile shows about 78,000 clones, less than 95% of them singletons. V gene TRBV24-1 combines with J gene TRBJ1-5, with a tentative D call TRBD1 (5 bases). Source material: peripheral blood. This receptor was obtained from a woman between 45 and 60 years old in a cohort sampled during active COVID-19. Here the CDR3 DNA reads TGTGCCACCAGCCGGGGGGATCAGCCCCAGCATTTT. The encoded protein is CATSRGDQPQHF.